The rows below give T cell receptor beta chains drawn from one sample of a study of blood T cell repertoires in COVID-19. Profiled with immunoSEQ multiplex PCR; TCRdb holds only in-frame clones, not every one. Altogether approximately 300,000 clones are present, 86% being singletons, with the ten largest covering around 1.5%. The specimen was peripheral blood. Receptors were obtained from a woman between 45 and 65 years old with acute or convalescent COVID-19. Both conserved end residues are part of each CDR3. Fields, in order: clone size, J gene, CDR3 length, V gene, CDR3 protein. Clone size appears in some rows only: once, few, many, or a class for an expanded clone.

clone size: NA
J gene: TRBJ1-1
CDR3 length: 12
V gene: TRBV27
CDR3 protein: CASSDRARGAFF

clone size: NA
J gene: TRBJ2-7
CDR3 length: 18
V gene: TRBV5-4
CDR3 protein: CASSLGQGWTGRSVEQYF

clone size: once
J gene: TRBJ2-3
CDR3 length: 14
V gene: TRBV29-1
CDR3 protein: CSAAAGVSTDTQYF

clone size: NA
J gene: TRBJ2-7
CDR3 length: 14
V gene: TRBV30
CDR3 protein: CAWSGAGRTYEQYF

clone size: NA
J gene: TRBJ1-5
CDR3 length: 12
V gene: TRBV7-2
CDR3 protein: CASSSGHQPQHF

clone size: NA
J gene: TRBJ2-7
CDR3 length: 15
V gene: TRBV27
CDR3 protein: CASSLIRTGPYEQYF

clone size: NA
J gene: TRBJ2-2
CDR3 length: 13
V gene: TRBV2
CDR3 protein: CASSLLEPGELFF

clone size: NA
J gene: TRBJ1-2
CDR3 length: 14
V gene: TRBV15
CDR3 protein: CATSILDSPYGYTF

clone size: NA
J gene: TRBJ1-6
CDR3 length: 16
V gene: TRBV27
CDR3 protein: CASSFSGGSYNSPLHF

clone size: once
J gene: TRBJ2-2
CDR3 length: 16
V gene: TRBV5-1
CDR3 protein: CASSPADPGNTGELFF

clone size: NA
J gene: TRBJ1-5
CDR3 length: 14
V gene: TRBV2
CDR3 protein: CASSRQGRDQPQHF

clone size: NA
J gene: TRBJ2-2
CDR3 length: 15
V gene: TRBV9
CDR3 protein: CASSVGLEKTGELFF

clone size: NA
J gene: TRBJ2-3
CDR3 length: 13
V gene: TRBV9
CDR3 protein: CASSVGAGDTQYF

clone size: NA
J gene: TRBJ2-1
CDR3 length: 17
V gene: TRBV15
CDR3 protein: CATSRARTGNPGDEQFF

clone size: once
J gene: TRBJ2-5
CDR3 length: 17
V gene: TRBV5-1
CDR3 protein: CASSFETGTGYQETQYF

clone size: few
J gene: TRBJ2-1
CDR3 length: 13
V gene: TRBV5-1
CDR3 protein: CASSPGLDNEQFF

clone size: NA
J gene: TRBJ2-1
CDR3 length: 22
V gene: TRBV3-1/TRBV3-2
CDR3 protein: CASSQQVPAGTSGRDGYNEQFF

clone size: NA
J gene: TRBJ1-4
CDR3 length: 18
V gene: TRBV27
CDR3 protein: CASAPLAGYSPTNEKLFF

clone size: NA
J gene: TRBJ2-7
CDR3 length: 16
V gene: TRBV28
CDR3 protein: CASISGGRGSSYEQYF

clone size: NA
J gene: TRBJ1-1
CDR3 length: 15
V gene: TRBV19
CDR3 protein: CASSPGQGRDTEAFF

clone size: NA
J gene: TRBJ2-3
CDR3 length: 14
V gene: TRBV5-1
CDR3 protein: CASSLGGPEDTQYF

clone size: few
J gene: TRBJ2-7
CDR3 length: 12
V gene: TRBV28
CDR3 protein: CASSIINHEQYF

clone size: NA
J gene: TRBJ2-7
CDR3 length: 16
V gene: TRBV4-3
CDR3 protein: CASSSFLAGGGGEQYF

clone size: NA
J gene: TRBJ1-5
CDR3 length: 15
V gene: TRBV10-3
CDR3 protein: CAISESQGINQPQHF

clone size: NA
J gene: TRBJ2-3
CDR3 length: 13
V gene: TRBV3-1/TRBV3-2
CDR3 protein: CASAGIVGDTQYF

clone size: once
J gene: TRBJ2-1
CDR3 length: 15
V gene: TRBV28
CDR3 protein: CASSFAGGGLAEQFF

clone size: NA
J gene: TRBJ2-7
CDR3 length: 15
V gene: TRBV7-2
CDR3 protein: CASSRSADRSYEQYF

clone size: NA
J gene: TRBJ2-3
CDR3 length: 14
V gene: TRBV10-3
CDR3 protein: CAISNRQGEDTQYF

clone size: NA
J gene: TRBJ2-1
CDR3 length: 14
V gene: TRBV25-1
CDR3 protein: CASQTGTAYNEQFF

clone size: NA
J gene: TRBJ2-4
CDR3 length: 16
V gene: TRBV6-6
CDR3 protein: CASSPHWVGAKNIQYF

clone size: NA
J gene: TRBJ2-5
CDR3 length: 14
V gene: TRBV9
CDR3 protein: CASSVTSGEETQYF

clone size: NA
J gene: TRBJ2-1
CDR3 length: 14
V gene: TRBV7-3
CDR3 protein: CASSPGTRLWEQFF

clone size: NA
J gene: TRBJ1-6
CDR3 length: 16
V gene: TRBV6-5
CDR3 protein: CASSYSIVQDGSPLHF

clone size: NA
J gene: TRBJ2-7
CDR3 length: 12
V gene: TRBV7-2
CDR3 protein: CASSPQDYEQYF

clone size: once
J gene: TRBJ1-4
CDR3 length: 14
V gene: TRBV9
CDR3 protein: CASSVRPTNEKLFF

clone size: NA
J gene: TRBJ2-1
CDR3 length: 15
V gene: TRBV7-2
CDR3 protein: CASSSTSISYNEQFF

clone size: NA
J gene: TRBJ1-5
CDR3 length: 16
V gene: TRBV28
CDR3 protein: CASRRGTGFSNQPQHF

clone size: NA
J gene: TRBJ2-6
CDR3 length: 15
V gene: TRBV5-1
CDR3 protein: CASSLDYAGANVLTF

clone size: NA
J gene: TRBJ2-5
CDR3 length: 18
V gene: TRBV9
CDR3 protein: CASSVGLAGGPSQETQYF

clone size: NA
J gene: TRBJ2-6
CDR3 length: 12
V gene: TRBV5-4
CDR3 protein: CASSTGANVLTF

clone size: NA
J gene: TRBJ1-1
CDR3 length: 15
V gene: TRBV18
CDR3 protein: CASSPIGTVGSEAFF

clone size: NA
J gene: TRBJ1-3
CDR3 length: 14
V gene: TRBV4-1
CDR3 protein: CASSQEPGGNTIYF

clone size: NA
J gene: TRBJ2-3
CDR3 length: 13
V gene: TRBV24-1
CDR3 protein: CATGPQGTDTQYF

clone size: NA
J gene: TRBJ1-6
CDR3 length: 17
V gene: TRBV7-2
CDR3 protein: CASSLSGRQGYNSPLHF

clone size: once
J gene: TRBJ1-1
CDR3 length: 13
V gene: TRBV9
CDR3 protein: CASSPRQGSSAFF

clone size: once
J gene: TRBJ2-7
CDR3 length: 15
V gene: TRBV24-1
CDR3 protein: CATSEATSGRYEQYF

clone size: NA
J gene: TRBJ2-5
CDR3 length: 15
V gene: TRBV19
CDR3 protein: CASSMVTGGGETQYF

clone size: NA
J gene: TRBJ2-1
CDR3 length: 14
V gene: TRBV24-1
CDR3 protein: CATSGTSGRDEQFF

clone size: NA
J gene: TRBJ2-7
CDR3 length: 17
V gene: TRBV20-1
CDR3 protein: CSASPVGWDRPAYEQYF

clone size: NA
J gene: TRBJ2-7
CDR3 length: 15
V gene: TRBV19
CDR3 protein: CASSRSGVTRYEQYF

clone size: NA
J gene: TRBJ2-3
CDR3 length: 13
V gene: TRBV12-3/TRBV12-4
CDR3 protein: CASSLGREGLLNF

clone size: NA
J gene: TRBJ1-5
CDR3 length: 14
V gene: TRBV7-9
CDR3 protein: CASSSTGGNQPQHF

clone size: NA
J gene: TRBJ2-7
CDR3 length: 14
V gene: TRBV20-1
CDR3 protein: CSASLAGPSYEQYF